The clone carrying this T cell receptor beta chain was detected a few times. Using its own MiXCR run on the RT-PCR reads, TCRdb lists one record per CDR3 protein. The data show hundreds of thousands of distinct CDR3 sequences, with approximately 15% seen just once and roughly 3.9% held by the top ten. Germline-derived CDR1 and CDR2 are SQVTM and ANQGSEA. CDR3 length equals 11 residues. Trimming removed 4 bases at V and 4 bases at J, with 8 bases between. Sequencing was performed on memory CD4+ T cells from blood. The gene calls are TRBV29-1 and TRBJ2-7, with D perhaps matching TRBD1 (6 bases). The receptor's source is a female donor in good health, serving as a healthy control. CDR3 coding DNA: TGCAGCGTTGGAGGGGGTTACGAGCAGTACTTC. Translated: CSVGGGYEQYF.